Following are 2 T cell receptor beta chains from one sample sequenced in a study of cytomegalovirus exposure and HLA in healthy donors. Assay used: immunoSEQ multiplex PCR; TCRdb lists only in-frame clones, some missing. The repertoire consists of nearly 80,000 clones, with roughly 93% occurring once and the leading ten covering 3.6%. Sequencing was done on a sample of PBMCs. The origin of the receptors is a woman aged 25 to 45 in good health and CMV-seronegative.

The V and J genes are TRBV30 and TRBJ2-5, with TRBD1 as a possible D gene (6 bases). Trimming cost V 1 base and J 1 base, with 13 bases left between them. Per germline, CDR1 GTSNPN and CDR2 SVGIG (reference sequence). The CDR3 length is 15 residues. The CDR3 region has the DNA TGTGCCTGGAGTGCCCTAAGGACAGTCCAAGAGACCCAGTACTTC. It is translated as CAWSALRTVQETQYF.

J is TRBJ1-1 and V is TRBV7-9; 11 nucleotides agree with TRBD1. Germline CDR1 SEHNR, CDR2 FQNEAQ (reference sequence). The CDR3 has 16 amino acids. V was clipped by 5 bases and J by 6 bases; unmatched bases: 11. CDR3 in amino acids: CASSTGTGGKGAEAFF. In DNA, the CDR3 is TGTGCCAGCAGCACTGGGACAGGGGGGAAGGGGGCTGAAGCTTTCTTT.